The 5 T cell receptor beta chains listed next were all sequenced from one sample in a study of T-cell memory formation after mild COVID-19. MiXCR, applied by TCRdb to the 5' RACE reads, yields one record per CDR3 protein. The data show about 290,000 distinct CDR3 sequences, 18% seen once. The specimen was PBMCs or a T cell subset sorted from them (not recorded which). Receptors were obtained from a man between 18 and 35 years old who had mild COVID-19 (a few samples of this study predate the infection). Cell type and time point are not known.

CDR3 DNA sequence: TGTGCCAGCAGCTTGCCCGGACTAGCGGGGGTCCCTAGAGGGGAGACCCAGTACTTC. Residues: CASSLPGLAGVPRGETQYF. The V gene is TRBV2, the J gene TRBJ2-5; 13 bases fit TRBD2. The CDR3 is 19 amino acids. Per germline, CDR1 SNHLY and CDR2 FYNNEI. V trimming: 6 bases; J trimming: 5 bases; junction bases outside the gene matches: 18.

V usage is TRBV7-9 and J usage is TRBJ2-3, with D perhaps matching TRBD1 (5 bases). This CDR3 comprises 14 residues. Between the trimmed V and J ends, which lost 6 bases and 3 bases, there was a span of 13 bases. Germline CDR1 reads SEHNR; CDR2 reads FQNEAQ (reference sequence). The CDR3 protein is CASRPQGRTDTQYF. The DNA of the CDR3 is TGTGCCAGCAGGCCCCAGGGCAGGACAGATACGCAGTATTTT. Combining the CDR3 with reference TRBV7-9 and TRBJ2-3 gives the whole variable domain DTGVSQNPRHKITKRGQNVTFRCDPISEHNRLYWYRQTLGQGPEFLTYFQNEAQLEKSRLLSDRFSAERPKGSFSTLEIQRTEQGDSAMYLCASRPQGRTDTQYFGPGTRLTVL.

The V call is TRBV6-1, the J call TRBJ1-2; 9 bases map to TRBD1. The CDR3 length is 15 residues. In germline, CDR1 is MNHNS, CDR2 SASEGT. V trimming: 2 bases; J trimming: 4 bases; junction bases outside the gene matches: 5. The CDR3 sequence: CASSETGQGIYGYTF. The CDR3 nucleotides read TGTGCCAGCAGTGAAACAGGACAGGGGATCTATGGCTACACCTTC.

The chain joins TRBV5-4 to TRBJ1-1; TRBD1 matches 7 bases. This CDR3 has 15 amino acids. Trimming at V came to 1 base and at J to 1 base, leaving 4 bases not matched to a gene. The germline gives CDR1 SGHNT, CDR2 YYREEE (reference sequence). As DNA, the CDR3 is TGTGCCAGCAGCTTGAACAGGGGCGCGAACACTGAAGCTTTCTTT. It codes for CASSLNRGANTEAFF.

The rearrangement links TRBV21-1 to TRBJ1-2; the table names TRBD1, a call not compared with the DNA. TRBV21-1 is assigned pseudogene status. CDR3 length equals 16 residues. In DNA form, the CDR3 reads TGTGCCAGCAGCAAAGAAGGGGAAATCTCGGAATATGGCTACACCTTC. The encoded protein is CASSKEGEISEYGYTF.